Listed here are 21 T cell receptor beta chains from one sample, sequenced in a study of blood T cell repertoires in COVID-19. Data came from immunoSEQ multiplex PCR; TCRdb stores just in-frame clones and leaves some out. Counted here are 120,000 to 150,000 clones, around 90% occurring once; the ten biggest clones make up approximately 5.4%. The sequenced sample was peripheral blood. Source of these receptors: a human donor in a cohort sampled during active COVID-19.

The rearrangement joins TRBV4-2 to TRBJ2-7; 12 nucleotides line up with TRBD2. V shed 9 bases and J 5 bases; nucleotides not matched to a gene: 11. The CDR3 covers 15 residues. The V gene's germline CDR1 is LGHNA and CDR2 YNFKEQ. This CDR3 reads CASSLDPSGRDEQYF. DNA of the CDR3: TGTGCCAGTTCCTTAGATCCTAGCGGGAGGGACGAGCAGTACTTC.

The sample holds one count of this clone. This chain's CDR3 is CASSKSGFVSVSSYNEQFF. The DNA of the CDR3 is TGTGCCAGTAGTAAGTCCGGGTTCGTCTCAGTCTCATCCTACAATGAGCAGTTCTTC. The chain joins TRBV19 to TRBJ2-1; D not certain. V lost 4 bases, J lost 1 base, and 23 bases lay in between. Germline V gene data show CDR1 as LNHDA and CDR2 as SQIVND (reference sequence). This CDR3 has 19 residues.

This chain connects TRBV6-6 to TRBJ1-1, with D unresolved. This CDR3 is 16 amino acids long. The V gene lost 6 bases and the J gene lost 0 bases, with 17 bases spanning the gap. Germline CDR1 reads MNHNY; CDR2 reads SVGAGI (reference sequence). CDR3 region: CASRPTGSLMNTEAFF. The CDR3 nucleotides are TGTGCCAGCAGACCAACGGGGTCCCTCATGAACACTGAAGCTTTCTTT.

The chain links TRBV5-1 to TRBJ1-1; TRBD1 is a possible D gene (6 bases). Deletions cut 4 bases from V and 1 base from J, with 11 bases between. The length of the CDR3 is 14 residues. CDR1 and CDR2 from the germline V gene are SGHRS and YFSETQ. The CDR3, as DNA: TGCGCCAGCAGCCCCAGAGGGGGGAACACTGAAGCTTTCTTT. Its protein is CASSPRGGNTEAFF.

The chain couples TRBV3-1 (or the pseudogene TRBV3-2) to TRBJ2-7; TRBD1 aligns across 9 bases. Germline V gives CDR1 LGHDT, CDR2 YNNKEL (reference sequence). The CDR3 covers 15 residues. V lost 1 base and J lost 6; bases outside the gene matches: 7. The chain's CDR3 is CASSQAGTGLGEQYF. The CDR3 nucleotides read TGTGCCAGCAGCCAAGCGGGGACAGGGCTCGGCGAGCAGTACTTC.

This sequence joins TRBV2 and TRBJ1-4; TRBD1 might be the D (6 bases). Trimming took 8 bases from V and 4 from J, leaving 11 bases between them. The V gene's germline CDR1 is SNHLY and CDR2 FYNNEI. The CDR3 totals 13 residues. CDR3 loop: CASSGGNNEKLFF. The CDR3 nucleotides are TGTGCCAGCTCGGGGGGCAATAATGAAAAACTGTTTTTT.

The V and J genes are TRBV30 and TRBJ2-2; no clear D. This CDR3 contains 13 residues. Trimming stripped 0 bases from V and 3 bases from J, with 5 bases between. The germline CDR1 and CDR2 sequences are GTSNPN and SVGIG (reference sequence). CDR3 protein: CAWSVRYTGELFF. The CDR3 nucleotides read TGTGCCTGGAGTGTACGGTACACCGGGGAGCTGTTTTTT.

The chain combines TRBV6-4 with TRBJ1-1, with D perhaps matching TRBD1 (6 bases). V lost 7 bases to trimming and J lost 1 base, with 10 bases between them. The germline V gene encodes CDR1 MRHNA and CDR2 SNTAGT. The CDR3 runs to 13 residues. CDR3 sequence reads: CASTGVGNTEAFF. The CDR3 DNA follows: TGTGCCAGCACAGGGGTGGGGAACACTGAAGCTTTCTTT.

V gene TRBV28 combines with J gene TRBJ1-1, with 7 bases that match TRBD1. With V trimmed by 5 bases and J by 5 bases, 11 bases remained unmatched. The CDR3 has 15 amino acids. Germline values: CDR1 MDHEN, CDR2 SYDVKM. CDR3 loop: CASSPGQEAETEAFF. The CDR3 DNA reads TGTGCCAGCAGTCCCGGACAGGAGGCTGAAACTGAAGCTTTCTTT.

The rearrangement joins TRBV19 to TRBJ1-4; 7 nucleotides line up with TRBD1. After removal of 8 bases from V and 6 bases from J, the junction contained 15 bases not matched to a gene. CDR1 is LNHDA and CDR2 is SQIVND in the germline V gene (reference sequence). This CDR3 has 16 residues. The CDR3 DNA reads TGTGCCAGTCACCGGGACAGCCTTATAGGAGATGAAAAACTGTTTTTT. As protein: CASHRDSLIGDEKLFF.

The genes are TRBV15 and TRBJ1-1; D is undetermined. V lost 9 bases and J 3 bases, leaving 14 bases between the germline ends. CDR3 length: 13 residues. Germline loops: CDR1 LNHNV, CDR2 YYDKDF (reference sequence). The CDR3 region has the DNA TGTGCCACACGAACCGCGTTCCACACTGAAGCTTTCTTT. Residues: CATRTAFHTEAFF. Supplemented by reference TRBV15 and TRBJ1-1, the full variable domain reads DAMVIQNPRYQVTQFGKPVTLSCSQTLNHNVMYWYQQKSSQAPKLLFHYYDKDFNNEADTPDNFQSRRPNTSFCFLDIRSPGLGDTAMYLCATRTAFHTEAFFGQGTRLTVV.

The chain employs TRBV6-5 and TRBJ1-1; the D gene is possibly TRBD1 (5 bases). Germline lookup yields CDR1 MNHEY and CDR2 SVGAGI. The CDR3 has 14 amino acids. V lost 7 bases, J lost 4 bases, and 16 bases lay in between. The CDR3 region has the DNA TGTGCCAGCACAGTCAGGGCCCATAGCACTGAAGCTTTCTTT. Amino acid sequence: CASTVRAHSTEAFF.

The chain links TRBV11-2 to TRBJ1-4; 8 nucleotides agree with TRBD1. Germline trimming cut 3 bases from V and 7 bases from J; bases unmatched to any gene: 7. Germline loops: CDR1 SGHAT, CDR2 FQNNGV. CDR3 length: 15 amino acids. The DNA of the CDR3 is TGTGCCAGCAGCTTGTCAGGGGGCATGGGTGAAAAACTGTTTTTT. Translated: CASSLSGGMGEKLFF.

This clone has only a few counts. The genes are TRBV11-2 and TRBJ2-7, with a tentative D call TRBD2 (7 bases). There are 15 residues in the CDR3. The germline CDR1 and CDR2 sequences are SGHAT and FQNNGV. Trimming removed 3 bases from V and 5 bases from J, with 17 bases in between. The CDR3 is CASSLRRGGMDEQYF. DNA for the CDR3: TGTGCCAGCAGCTTGAGGAGGGGGGGCATGGACGAGCAGTACTTC.

The CDR3 DNA follows: TGTGCCAGCAGCTTGCCGGGATTGTTACAAGAGACCCAGTACTTC. It codes for CASSLPGLLQETQYF. This chain joins TRBV5-8 and TRBJ2-5; tentative D call: TRBD2 (5 bases). The germline gives CDR1 SGHTS, CDR2 YDEGEE. Trimming removed 1 base from V and 2 bases from J, with 12 bases in between. The CDR3 extends over 15 amino acids.

The V call is TRBV5-5, the J call TRBJ1-3; 7 bases are shared with TRBD1. The CDR3 covers 16 residues. The V and J ends lost 0 bases and 0 bases, in that order; junction bases with no gene match: 3. Germline V gene data show CDR1 as SGHKS and CDR2 as YYEKEE (reference sequence). This chain's CDR3 is CASSLGQGISGNTIYF. CDR3 sequence (DNA): TGTGCCAGCAGCTTGGGACAGGGTATCTCTGGAAACACCATATATTTT.

The chain employs TRBV5-6 and TRBJ2-7; a weak D match, TRBD1 (6 bases). Germline CDR1 reads SGHDT; CDR2 reads YYEEEE. This CDR3 is built from 15 residues. Between the trimmed V and J ends, which lost 5 bases and 0 bases, there was a span of 15 bases. The CDR3, as DNA: TGTGCCAGCAGTTATCGACAGGTCAGCTCCTACGAGCAGTACTTC. As protein: CASSYRQVSSYEQYF. Full variable domain (rest looked up from reference TRBV5-6 and TRBJ2-7): DAGVTQSPTHLIKTRGQQVTLRCSPKSGHDTVSWYQQALGQGPQFIFQYYEEEERQRGNFPDRFSGHQFPNYSSELNVNALLLGDSALYLCASSYRQVSSYEQYFGPGTRLTVT.

This chain uses TRBV19 with TRBJ2-1; 7 bases fit TRBD1. This CDR3 contains 14 residues. Germline trimming cut 7 bases from V and 5 bases from J; bases unmatched to any gene: 8. The germline gives CDR1 LNHDA, CDR2 SQIVND (reference sequence). This CDR3 reads CASTLTGPNNEQFF. DNA of the CDR3: TGTGCCAGTACCTTGACAGGGCCGAACAATGAGCAGTTCTTC.

The chain carries TRBV14 and TRBJ2-5; 8 nucleotides agree with TRBD1. V was pared by 6 bases and J by 5 bases, with 5 bases of the junction left unmatched. The CDR3 consists of 13 residues. Per the germline V gene, CDR1 is SGHDN and CDR2 is FVKESK. CDR3 amino acids: CASRGQGRETQYF. DNA of the CDR3: TGTGCCAGCAGAGGACAGGGACGTGAGACCCAGTACTTC.

This clone was seen more than once but under ten times. The gene calls are TRBV15 and TRBJ1-4; TRBD1 is a possible D gene (6 bases). Per germline, CDR1 LNHNV and CDR2 YYDKDF (reference sequence). Trimming cost V 5 bases and J 0 bases, with 13 bases left between them. The CDR3 has 16 residues. DNA for the CDR3: TGTGCCACCAGCCCAGAACAGGGCGCAACTAATGAAAAACTGTTTTTT. Translating it yields CATSPEQGATNEKLFF.

The chain is built from TRBV3-1 (or the pseudogene TRBV3-2) and TRBJ2-5, with 7 positions matching TRBD1. The CDR3 length is 15 residues. Germline V CDR1 and CDR2: LGHDT, YNNKEL (reference sequence). V dropped 3 bases and J dropped 2; count of bases not matched to a gene: 6. The CDR3 spells CASSQGPGQQETQYF. The CDR3 coding sequence is TGTGCCAGCAGCCAGGGTCCGGGACAGCAAGAGACCCAGTACTTC.